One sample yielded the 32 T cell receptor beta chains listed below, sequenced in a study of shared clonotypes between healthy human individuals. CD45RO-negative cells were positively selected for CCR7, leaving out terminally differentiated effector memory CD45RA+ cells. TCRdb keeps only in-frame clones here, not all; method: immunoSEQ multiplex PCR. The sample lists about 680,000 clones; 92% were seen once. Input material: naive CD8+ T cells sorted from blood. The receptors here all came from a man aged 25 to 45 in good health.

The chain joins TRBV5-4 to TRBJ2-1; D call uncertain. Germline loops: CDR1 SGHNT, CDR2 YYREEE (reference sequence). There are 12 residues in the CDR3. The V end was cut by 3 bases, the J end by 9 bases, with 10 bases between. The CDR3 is CASSSLSGEQFF. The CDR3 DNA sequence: TGTGCCAGCAGCTCCCTATCGGGTGAGCAGTTCTTC.

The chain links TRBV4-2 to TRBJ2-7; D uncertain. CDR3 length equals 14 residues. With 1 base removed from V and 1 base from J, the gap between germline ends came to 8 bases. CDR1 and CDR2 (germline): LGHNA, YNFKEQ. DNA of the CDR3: TGTGCCAGCAGCCAAGTTCGGCAATCCTACGAGCAGTACTTC. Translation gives CASSQVRQSYEQYF.

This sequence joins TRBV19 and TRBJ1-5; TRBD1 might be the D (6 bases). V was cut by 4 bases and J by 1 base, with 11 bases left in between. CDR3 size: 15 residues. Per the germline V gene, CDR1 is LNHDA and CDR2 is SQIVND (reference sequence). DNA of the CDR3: TGTGCCAGTAGTACCCAAGACAGGAGCAATCAGCCCCAGCATTTT. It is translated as CASSTQDRSNQPQHF.

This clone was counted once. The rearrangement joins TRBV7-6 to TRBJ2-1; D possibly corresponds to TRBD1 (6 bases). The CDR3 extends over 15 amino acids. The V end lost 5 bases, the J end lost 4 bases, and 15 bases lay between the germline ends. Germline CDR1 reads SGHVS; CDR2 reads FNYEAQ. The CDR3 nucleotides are TGTGCCAGCAGCCCCCTGGTGACAGGATACAATGAGCAGTTCTTC. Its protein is CASSPLVTGYNEQFF.

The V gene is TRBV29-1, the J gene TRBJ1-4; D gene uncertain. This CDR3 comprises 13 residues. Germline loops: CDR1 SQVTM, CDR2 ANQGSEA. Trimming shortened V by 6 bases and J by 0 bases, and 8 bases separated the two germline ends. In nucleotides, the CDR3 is TGCAGCGTACTGAAATCAACTAATGAAAAACTGTTTTTT. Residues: CSVLKSTNEKLFF.

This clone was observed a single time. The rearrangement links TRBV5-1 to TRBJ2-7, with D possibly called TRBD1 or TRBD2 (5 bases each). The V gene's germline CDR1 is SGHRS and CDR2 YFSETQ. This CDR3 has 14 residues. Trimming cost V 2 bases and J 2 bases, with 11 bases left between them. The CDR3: CASSFRDAAYEQYF. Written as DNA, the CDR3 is TGCGCCAGCAGCTTCCGGGACGCCGCCTACGAGCAGTACTTC.

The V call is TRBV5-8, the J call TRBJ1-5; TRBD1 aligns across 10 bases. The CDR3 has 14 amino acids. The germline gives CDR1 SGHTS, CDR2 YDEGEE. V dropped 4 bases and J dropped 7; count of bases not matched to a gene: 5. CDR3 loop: CASSPGQGYQPQHF. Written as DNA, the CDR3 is TGTGCCAGCAGCCCGGGACAGGGGTACCAGCCCCAGCATTTT.

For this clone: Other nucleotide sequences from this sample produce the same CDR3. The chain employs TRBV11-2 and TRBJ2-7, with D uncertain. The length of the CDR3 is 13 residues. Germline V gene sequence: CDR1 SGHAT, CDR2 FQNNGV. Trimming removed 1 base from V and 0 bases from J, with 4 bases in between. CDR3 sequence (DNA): TGTGCCAGCAGCTTAGGGGGCTCCTACGAGCAGTACTTC. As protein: CASSLGGSYEQYF.

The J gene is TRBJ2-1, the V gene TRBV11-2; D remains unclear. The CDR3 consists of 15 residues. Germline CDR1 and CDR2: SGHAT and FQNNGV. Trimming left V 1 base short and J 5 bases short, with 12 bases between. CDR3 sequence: CASSLAWARDNEQFF. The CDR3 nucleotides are TGTGCCAGCAGCTTAGCCTGGGCAAGGGACAATGAGCAGTTCTTC.

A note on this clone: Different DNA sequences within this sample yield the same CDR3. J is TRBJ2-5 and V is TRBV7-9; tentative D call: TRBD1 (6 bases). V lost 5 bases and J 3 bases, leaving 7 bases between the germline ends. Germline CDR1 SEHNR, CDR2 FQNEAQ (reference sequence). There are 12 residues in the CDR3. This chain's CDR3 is CASSPGEETQYF. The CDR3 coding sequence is TGTGCCAGCAGCCCAGGGGAAGAGACCCAGTACTTC.

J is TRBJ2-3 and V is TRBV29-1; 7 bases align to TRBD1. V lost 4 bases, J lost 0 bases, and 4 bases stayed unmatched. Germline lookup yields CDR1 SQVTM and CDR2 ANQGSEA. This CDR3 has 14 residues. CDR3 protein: CSVGGQSSTDTQYF. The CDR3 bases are TGCAGCGTTGGGGGACAGTCTAGCACAGATACGCAGTATTTT.

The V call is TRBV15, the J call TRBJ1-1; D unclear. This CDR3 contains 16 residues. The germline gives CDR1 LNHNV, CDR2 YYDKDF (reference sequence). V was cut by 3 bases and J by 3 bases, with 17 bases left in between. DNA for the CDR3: TGTGCCACCAGCAGTTTTATACTCAATGAGGACACTGAAGCTTTCTTT. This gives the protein CATSSFILNEDTEAFF. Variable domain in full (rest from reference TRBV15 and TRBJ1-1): DAMVIQNPRYQVTQFGKPVTLSCSQTLNHNVMYWYQQKSSQAPKLLFHYYDKDFNNEADTPDNFQSRRPNTSFCFLDIRSPGLGDTAMYLCATSSFILNEDTEAFFGQGTRLTVV.

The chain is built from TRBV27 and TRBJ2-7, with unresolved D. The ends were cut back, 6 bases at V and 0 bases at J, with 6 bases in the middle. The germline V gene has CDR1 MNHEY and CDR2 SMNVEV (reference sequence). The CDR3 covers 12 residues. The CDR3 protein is CASRSISYEQYF. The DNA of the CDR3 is TGTGCCAGCAGGAGCATCTCCTACGAGCAGTACTTC.

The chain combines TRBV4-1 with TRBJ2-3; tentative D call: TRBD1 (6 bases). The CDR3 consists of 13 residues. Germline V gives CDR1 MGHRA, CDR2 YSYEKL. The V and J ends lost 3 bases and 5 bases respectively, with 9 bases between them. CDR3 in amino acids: CASSHQTGDTQYF. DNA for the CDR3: TGCGCCAGCAGCCACCAGACAGGAGATACGCAGTATTTT.

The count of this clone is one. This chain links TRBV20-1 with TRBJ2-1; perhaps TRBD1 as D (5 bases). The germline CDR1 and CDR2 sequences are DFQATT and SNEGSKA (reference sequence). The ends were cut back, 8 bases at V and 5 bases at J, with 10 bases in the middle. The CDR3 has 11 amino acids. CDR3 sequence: CSLDTDNEQFF. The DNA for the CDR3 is TGCAGTCTGGACACCGACAATGAGCAGTTCTTC.

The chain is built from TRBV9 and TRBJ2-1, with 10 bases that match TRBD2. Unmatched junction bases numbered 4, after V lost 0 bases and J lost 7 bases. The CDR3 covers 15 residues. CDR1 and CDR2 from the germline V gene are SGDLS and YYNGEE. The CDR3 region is CASSVGAGGLNEQFF. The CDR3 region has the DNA TGTGCCAGCAGCGTAGGAGCGGGAGGGTTAAATGAGCAGTTCTTC.

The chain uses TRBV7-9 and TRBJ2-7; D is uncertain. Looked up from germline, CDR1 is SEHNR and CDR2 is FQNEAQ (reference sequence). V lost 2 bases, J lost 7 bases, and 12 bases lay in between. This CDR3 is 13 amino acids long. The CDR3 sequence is CASSLSSFGEQYF. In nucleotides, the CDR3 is TGTGCCAGCAGCTTATCCTCTTTCGGTGAGCAGTACTTC.

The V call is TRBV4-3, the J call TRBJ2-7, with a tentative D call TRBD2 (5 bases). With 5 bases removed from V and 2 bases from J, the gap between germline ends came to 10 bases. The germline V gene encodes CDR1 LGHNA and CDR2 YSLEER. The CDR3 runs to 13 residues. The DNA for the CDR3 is TGCGCCAGCAGCGAGGGTACAACCTACGAGCAGTACTTC. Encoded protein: CASSEGTTYEQYF.

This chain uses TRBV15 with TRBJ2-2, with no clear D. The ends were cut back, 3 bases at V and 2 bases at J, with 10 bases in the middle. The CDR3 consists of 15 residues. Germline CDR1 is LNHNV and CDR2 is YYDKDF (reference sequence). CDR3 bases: TGTGCCACCAGCAGCCCACTAACTAACACCGGGGAGCTGTTTTTT. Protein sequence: CATSSPLTNTGELFF.

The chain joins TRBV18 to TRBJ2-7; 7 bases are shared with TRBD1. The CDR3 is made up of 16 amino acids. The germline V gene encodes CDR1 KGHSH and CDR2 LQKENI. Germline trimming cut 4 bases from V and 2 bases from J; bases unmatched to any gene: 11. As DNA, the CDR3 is TGTGCCAGCTCACACCGACAGGGTCAATCGGCCTACGAGCAGTACTTC. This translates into CASSHRQGQSAYEQYF.

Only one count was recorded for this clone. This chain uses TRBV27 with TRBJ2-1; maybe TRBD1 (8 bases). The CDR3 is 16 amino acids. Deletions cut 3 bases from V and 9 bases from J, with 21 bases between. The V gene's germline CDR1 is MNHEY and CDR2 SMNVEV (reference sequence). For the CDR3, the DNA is TGTGCCAGCAGTTTGGACAGGGCGGGGGTGGGTTCTGAGCAGTTCTTC. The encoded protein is CASSLDRAGVGSEQFF.

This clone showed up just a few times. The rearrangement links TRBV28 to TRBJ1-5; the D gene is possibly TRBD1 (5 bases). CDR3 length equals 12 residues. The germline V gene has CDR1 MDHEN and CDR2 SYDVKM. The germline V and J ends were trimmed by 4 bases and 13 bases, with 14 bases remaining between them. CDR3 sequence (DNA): TGTGCCAGCAGTTCTGGCCCGGGACCGCAGCATTTT. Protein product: CASSSGPGPQHF.

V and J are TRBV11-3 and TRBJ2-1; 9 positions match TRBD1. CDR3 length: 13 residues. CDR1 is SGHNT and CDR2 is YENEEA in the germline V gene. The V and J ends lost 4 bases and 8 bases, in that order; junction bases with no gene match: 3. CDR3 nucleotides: TGTGCCAGCAGCTCCCGACAGGGGGATGAGCAGTTCTTC. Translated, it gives CASSSRQGDEQFF.

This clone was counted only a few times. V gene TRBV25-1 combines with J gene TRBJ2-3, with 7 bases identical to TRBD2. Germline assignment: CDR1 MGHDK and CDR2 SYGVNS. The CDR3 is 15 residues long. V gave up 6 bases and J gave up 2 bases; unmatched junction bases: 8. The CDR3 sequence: CASSGVLANTDTQYF. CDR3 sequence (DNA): TGTGCCAGCAGCGGAGTACTAGCGAACACAGATACGCAGTATTTT.

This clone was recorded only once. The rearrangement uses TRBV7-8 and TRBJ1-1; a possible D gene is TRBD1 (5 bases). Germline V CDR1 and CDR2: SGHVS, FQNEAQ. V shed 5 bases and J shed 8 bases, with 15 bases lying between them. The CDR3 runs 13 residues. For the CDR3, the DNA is TGTGCCAGCAGCATACCGGGACGGAGAGAAGCTTTCTTT. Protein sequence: CASSIPGRREAFF.

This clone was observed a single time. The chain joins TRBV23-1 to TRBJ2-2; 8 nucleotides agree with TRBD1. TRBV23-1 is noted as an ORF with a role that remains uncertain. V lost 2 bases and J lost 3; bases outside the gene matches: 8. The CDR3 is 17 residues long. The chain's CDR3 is CASSQQGAKPDTGELFF. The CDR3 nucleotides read TGCGCCAGCAGTCAACAGGGGGCGAAACCGGACACCGGGGAGCTGTTTTTT.

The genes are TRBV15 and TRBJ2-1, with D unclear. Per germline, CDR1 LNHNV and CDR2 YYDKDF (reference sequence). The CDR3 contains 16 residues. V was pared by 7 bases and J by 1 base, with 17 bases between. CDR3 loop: CATIDPSVLSYNEQFF. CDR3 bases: TGTGCCACCATCGATCCCTCGGTCCTGTCCTACAATGAGCAGTTCTTC.

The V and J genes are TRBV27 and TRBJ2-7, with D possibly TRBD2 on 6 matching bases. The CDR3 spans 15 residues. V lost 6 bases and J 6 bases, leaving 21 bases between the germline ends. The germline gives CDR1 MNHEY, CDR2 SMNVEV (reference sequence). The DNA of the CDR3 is TGTGCCAGCAGGCCGTTGGGAGGCCCACCCTCCGAGCAGTACTTC. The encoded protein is CASRPLGGPPSEQYF.

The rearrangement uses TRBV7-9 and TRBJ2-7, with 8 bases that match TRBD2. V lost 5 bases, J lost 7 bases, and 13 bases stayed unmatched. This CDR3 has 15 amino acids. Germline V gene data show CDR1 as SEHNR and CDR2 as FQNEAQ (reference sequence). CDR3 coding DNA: TGTGCCAGCAGCACAGTCGGGACTAGTAAGTTGGAGCAGTACTTC. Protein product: CASSTVGTSKLEQYF.

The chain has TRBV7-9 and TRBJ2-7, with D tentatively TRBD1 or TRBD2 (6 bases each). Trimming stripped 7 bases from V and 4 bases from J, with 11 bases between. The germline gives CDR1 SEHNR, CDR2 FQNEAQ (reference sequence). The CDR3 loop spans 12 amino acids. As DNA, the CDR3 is TGTGCCAGCACCCAAGGGGGGTACGAGCAGTACTTC. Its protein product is CASTQGGYEQYF. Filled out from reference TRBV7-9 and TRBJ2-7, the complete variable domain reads DTGVSQNPRHKITKRGQNVTFRCDPISEHNRLYWYRQTLGQGPEFLTYFQNEAQLEKSRLLSDRFSAERPKGSFSTLEIQRTEQGDSAMYLCASTQGGYEQYFGPGTRLTVT.

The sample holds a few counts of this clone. In nucleotides, the CDR3 is TGTGCCAGTAGTATTTGGGAGAACACTGAAGCTTTCTTT. This translates into CASSIWENTEAFF. V usage is TRBV19 and J usage is TRBJ1-1; D is undetermined. Germline loops: CDR1 LNHDA, CDR2 SQIVND (reference sequence). The CDR3 length is 13 residues. V lost 3 bases and J lost 1, with 6 bases in between.

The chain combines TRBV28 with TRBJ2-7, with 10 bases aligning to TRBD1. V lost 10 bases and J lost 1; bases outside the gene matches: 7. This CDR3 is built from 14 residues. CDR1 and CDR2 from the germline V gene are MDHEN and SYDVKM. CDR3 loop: CATQDRGVSYEQYF. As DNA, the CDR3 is TGTGCCACTCAGGACAGGGGGGTTTCCTACGAGCAGTACTTC.